This is a list of T cell receptor beta chains from one sample in a study of shared clonotypes between healthy human individuals. Libraries were prepared by immunoSEQ multiplex PCR; TCRdb keeps only in-frame clonotypes and omits some of them. In the table there are hundreds of thousands of clones, 96% of which are singletons. The sample comprised memory CD8+ T cells sorted from blood. These receptors came from a man aged 25-45 years in good health. Both conserved end residues are part of each CDR3. D genes are given only for firm matches. Expanded clones get a size class; other rows say once, few or many, or leave the size out.

D,V,size,J,DNA,CDR3
NA,TRBV6-6,once,TRBJ2-2,TGTGCCAGCACCATTGACTCCTTCGCCTACACCGGGGAGCTGTTTTTT,CASTIDSFAYTGELFF
NA,TRBV7-2,NA,TRBJ2-7,TGTGCCAGCAGCTTAGTGGGCGGGTTCTCCTACGAGCAGTACTTC,CASSLVGGFSYEQYF
NA,TRBV7-9,NA,TRBJ2-3,TGTGCCAGCAGCTTAGTATTGTGGGGGACAGATACGCAGTATTTT,CASSLVLWGTDTQYF
TRBD1,TRBV9,NA,TRBJ2-3,TGTGCCAGCAGCGTAGAAACAGGGGACACAGATACGCAGTATTTT,CASSVETGDTDTQYF
TRBD1,TRBV28,NA,TRBJ1-3,TGTGCCAGCAGTTATGGGACAGGGAATGGAAACACCATATATTTT,CASSYGTGNGNTIYF
NA,TRBV5-5,NA,TRBJ2-1,TGTGCCAGCAGCTTGGGCGGTTGTGAGCAGTTCTTC,CASSLGGCEQFF
NA,TRBV6-5,NA,TRBJ1-6,TGTGCCAGCAGTTACTCGCCCCTAGGAGGGTCACCCCTCCACTTT,CASSYSPLGGSPLHF
NA,TRBV29-1,NA,TRBJ2-1,TGCAGCGTTGGTGGGGGGAAATTTTACAATGAGCAGTTCTTC,CSVGGGKFYNEQFF
NA,TRBV7-9,NA,TRBJ1-5,TGTGCCAGCAGCTTGTGGGGCTCCAATCAGCCCCAGCATTTT,CASSLWGSNQPQHF
NA,TRBV7-9,NA,TRBJ2-5,TGTGCCAGCAGCTCCCCCCGGGAGCGAGAGACCCAGTACTTC,CASSSPRERETQYF
TRBD1,TRBV7-9,NA,TRBJ2-7,TGTGCCAGCAGCTTAATGGCAGGGGGCTACGAGCAGTACTTC,CASSLMAGGYEQYF
TRBD2,TRBV5-1,NA,TRBJ2-7,TGCGCCAGCAGCACCGGACTAGCGGGCGACGAGCAGTACTTC,CASSTGLAGDEQYF
TRBD1,TRBV10-1,NA,TRBJ1-4,TGCGCCAGCTTACATGATGGCAGGGGGGCTGAAAAACTGTTTTTT,CASLHDGRGAEKLFF
NA,TRBV27,NA,TRBJ1-3,TGTGCCAGCAGTTCCTCGGGGGTCTCTGGAAACACCATATATTTT,CASSSSGVSGNTIYF
NA,TRBV28,NA,TRBJ2-5,TGTGCCAGCAGTTTATTAACCCTAGGACAGTACCAAGAGACCCAGTACTTC,CASSLLTLGQYQETQYF
NA,TRBV10-3,NA,TRBJ2-2,TGTGCCATCAGTGAACACGGCCCTCAGTCCGGGGAGCTGTTTTTT,CAISEHGPQSGELFF
NA,TRBV27,NA,TRBJ1-5,TGTGCCAGCAGTCAAACCTCTATAAATCAGCCCCAGCATTTT,CASSQTSINQPQHF
NA,TRBV7-9,NA,TRBJ1-2,TGTGCCAGCAGTCTCCCGGGCCACGCAGAATATGGCTACACCTTC,CASSLPGHAEYGYTF
TRBD1,TRBV6-5,NA,TRBJ2-3,TGTGCCAGCAGTTACGGAACAGGGGTCACAGATACGCAGTATTTT,CASSYGTGVTDTQYF
TRBD2,TRBV7-2,NA,TRBJ2-1,TGTGCCAGCAGCTTACTTCCGCCGGGACTAGCGGGAAGGAATGAGCAGTTCTTC,CASSLLPPGLAGRNEQFF
NA,TRBV18,NA,TRBJ2-7,TGTGCCAGCTCACAGGGCCTAGCCTACGAGCAGTACTTC,CASSQGLAYEQYF
TRBD2,TRBV15,once,TRBJ2-1,TGTGCCACCAGCAGGGCACCTTCACTAGCGGGAGGGTCGAATGAGCAGTTCTTC,CATSRAPSLAGGSNEQFF
TRBD2,TRBV28,NA,TRBJ2-1,TGTGCCAGCAGCCCGGGACTAGCGACCTCATACAATGAGCAGTTCTTC,CASSPGLATSYNEQFF
NA,TRBV10-1,NA,TRBJ1-4,TGCGCCAGCAGTGATTCGGGGGCTAATGAAAAACTGTTTTTT,CASSDSGANEKLFF
NA,TRBV6-5,NA,TRBJ2-5,TGTGCCAGCGGGACCACCGACCAAGAGACCCAGTACTTC,CASGTTDQETQYF
NA,TRBV6-1,NA,TRBJ1-1,TGTGCCAGCAGTGTATTGGGGTCGAACACTGAAGCTTTCTTT,CASSVLGSNTEAFF
NA,TRBV5-1,NA,TRBJ2-7,TGCGCCAGCAGCTCGTGGGGACCGCCCTACGAGCAGTACTTC,CASSSWGPPYEQYF
NA,TRBV4-1,NA,TRBJ2-7,TGCGCCAGCAGCCGGGACGAGAACGAGCAGTACTTC,CASSRDENEQYF
NA,TRBV30,once,TRBJ2-5,TGTGCCTGGAGTGTATTTAGGGGACGGTACCAAGAGACCCAGTACTTC,CAWSVFRGRYQETQYF
NA,TRBV15,NA,TRBJ1-2,TGTGCCACCAGCAGTCCCGGGGGGCGGGGTGGCTACACCTTC,CATSSPGGRGGYTF
NA,TRBV7-9,NA,TRBJ2-7,TGTGCCAGCAGCTTAGCTCTGGGGTTGGGGCAGTACTTC,CASSLALGLGQYF
NA,TRBV2,NA,TRBJ1-1,TGTGCCAGCCTGAAAGGAACTGAAGCTTTCTTT,CASLKGTEAFF
NA,TRBV10-2,NA,TRBJ1-5,TGCGCCAGCAGAGAGGCAGGGGATCAGCCCCAGCATTTT,CASREAGDQPQHF
NA,TRBV5-6,NA,TRBJ2-7,TGTGCCAGCAGCGGTTTAGGGGCCTACGAGCAGTACTTC,CASSGLGAYEQYF
NA,TRBV5-5,NA,TRBJ2-1,TGTGCCAGCAGCTTGTCTCCTAGCTCCTACAATGAGCAGTTCTTC,CASSLSPSSYNEQFF
TRBD2,TRBV28,NA,TRBJ2-2,TGTGCCAGCAGTTTATTTTATAGGGCTAGCGGAATCGCGAACACCGGGGAGCTGTTTTTT,CASSLFYRASGIANTGELFF
NA,TRBV7-2,NA,TRBJ2-1,TGTGCCAGCAGCTCGCAGGGCTCCGCCGTCAATGAGCAGTTCTTC,CASSSQGSAVNEQFF
TRBD1,TRBV13,NA,TRBJ2-3,TGTGCCAGCAGCTTAGAGACAGGGAAATGGTCTACGCAGTATTTT,CASSLETGKWSTQYF
NA,TRBV5-1,NA,TRBJ1-2,TGCGCCAGCAGCTTCTCGGCGTTCTATGGCTACACCTTC,CASSFSAFYGYTF
NA,TRBV18,NA,TRBJ2-7,TGTGCCAGCTCACCGGGCGGTGGGGGTTACGAGCAGTACTTC,CASSPGGGGYEQYF
NA,TRBV6-6,NA,TRBJ2-7,TGTGCCAGCAGTTACTCGGCCTGGTACGAGCAGTACTTC,CASSYSAWYEQYF
NA,TRBV6-5,NA,TRBJ1-6,TGTGCCAGCAGCCCCTCGTCGGCTAGAAATTCACCCCTCCACTTT,CASSPSSARNSPLHF